Listed below are T cell receptor beta chains from one sample, sequenced in a study of blood T cell repertoires in COVID-19. Method: immunoSEQ multiplex PCR; TCRdb's copy keeps in-frame clones and lacks some. The table shows fewer than 130,000 clones, with 88% occurring only once. Sequencing input: peripheral blood. Receptors were obtained from a woman aged 50 to 60 with acute or convalescent COVID-19. Each CDR3 is given with its conserved first and last residue. The D gene is left open where the match is weak. Rows give clone size only sometimes, using once, few, many, or a class for an expanded clone.

abundance	j_gene	v_gene	d_gene	CDR3nt	CDR3aa
.	TRBJ2-4	TRBV7-2	TRBD1	TGTGCCAGCAGCTTAAGGGGGCGCGGAAACATTCAGTACTTC	CASSLRGRGNIQYF
.	TRBJ2-2	TRBV18	TRBD2	TGTGCCAGCTCACCTATGGGACTAGCGGTCGGGGAGCTGTTTTTT	CASSPMGLAVGELFF
.	TRBJ2-5	TRBV9	.	TGTGCCAGCAGTCCAGGGTGGTCCCAAGAGACCCAGTACTTC	CASSPGWSQETQYF
.	TRBJ1-2	TRBV30	.	TGTGCCTGGAGCGCCGAGCTAGGTCCTAACTATGGCTACACCTTC	CAWSAELGPNYGYTF
.	TRBJ1-2	TRBV27	TRBD1	TGTGCCAGCAGTTTAGACAGGGGTTTCAGTGGCTACACCTTC	CASSLDRGFSGYTF
.	TRBJ1-2	TRBV2	.	TGTGCCAGCAGGGTGAATCTGGGGGCGAGGGGTGGCTACACCTTC	CASRVNLGARGGYTF
.	TRBJ1-2	TRBV5-1	.	TGCGCCAGCAGTCCTCGGCAGGGCTCCACACCCGGCTACACCTTC	CASSPRQGSTPGYTF
.	TRBJ2-1	TRBV11-1	.	TGTGCCAGCAGCTTAGACGCCCTACCCAATGAGCAGTTCTTC	CASSLDALPNEQFF
.	TRBJ1-1	TRBV27	.	TGTGCCAGCACCCCCCGGGGAGGCACTGAAGCTTTCTTT	CASTPRGGTEAFF
.	TRBJ2-1	TRBV29-1	TRBD1	TGCAGCGTTGACTTACAGGGGGACAGGATCTCCGATGAGCAGTTCTTC	CSVDLQGDRISDEQFF
.	TRBJ1-1	TRBV7-9	.	TGTGCCACCCAACCGGCAGGCAGGGGCACTGAAGCTTTCTTT	CATQPAGRGTEAFF
.	TRBJ1-6	TRBV6-5	TRBD1	TGTGCCAGCAGTTACTCTGGGACAGGGGCTTCACCCCTCCACTTT	CASSYSGTGASPLHF
once	TRBJ2-1	TRBV24-1	.	TGTGCCACCAGTGGCGGGCCCGGCTCCTACAATGAGCAGTTCTTC	CATSGGPGSYNEQFF
.	TRBJ2-1	TRBV5-1	TRBD2	TGCGCCAGCGCGGGCGGGAGGTCTCCCTACAATGAGCAGTTCTTC	CASAGGRSPYNEQFF
.	TRBJ2-1	TRBV9	.	TGTGCCAGCAGCGTAGTACTTAACAATGAGCAGTTCTTC	CASSVVLNNEQFF
.	TRBJ2-3	TRBV7-8	TRBD1	TGTGCCAGCAGCACCCGGACAGGAGCCACAGATACGCAGTATTTT	CASSTRTGATDTQYF
.	TRBJ2-5	TRBV28	.	TGTGCCAGCAGTTGGGTCAGAGGGCGACAGGTCGATAAAGAGACCCAGTACTTC	CASSWVRGRQVDKETQYF
.	TRBJ2-7	TRBV5-4	TRBD2	TGTGCCAGCAGCTTGGCCGCCGGACTAGCGGGAGGACTATACGAGCAGTACTTC	CASSLAAGLAGGLYEQYF